This TCR beta chain came from a study of control samples from healthy donors and cancer patients. Clones were read by immunoSEQ multiplex PCR, and TCRdb kept only the in-frame ones, dropping some. In the table there are tens of thousands of clones, about 83% of which are singletons. Deletions cut 4 bases from V and 2 bases from J, with 8 bases between. The CDR3 runs to 13 residues. Germline CDR1 is MNHEY and CDR2 is SVGEGT. This chain uses TRBV6-2 or TRBV6-3 with TRBJ1-2, with D possibly matching TRBD1 (6 bases). This TCR was recovered from a woman aged 40 to 50 with lung cancer. Sample: PBMCs. The chain's CDR3 is CASSSDRNYGYTF. The CDR3 nucleotides read TGTGCCAGCAGTTCGGACAGAAACTATGGCTACACCTTC.